This T cell receptor (beta chain) was identified in a study of lymphopenia after photon versus proton radiotherapy. Clones were read by immunoSEQ multiplex PCR, and TCRdb kept only the in-frame ones, dropping some. The sample has over 35,000 clones; about 85% are singletons. The CDR3 is 16 residues long. The germline CDR1 and CDR2 sequences are MNHEY and SMNVEV (reference sequence). V dropped 7 bases and J dropped 5 bases, with 23 bases sitting between them. The V gene is TRBV27, the J gene TRBJ1-1; a weak D match, TRBD1 (5 bases). The material was peripheral blood, obtained from a patient treated with proton-based radiotherapy. This TCR derives from a woman aged 70-85 years with pancreatic cancer. The CDR3 is CASTPDGRGVWTEAFF. The CDR3 bases are TGTGCCAGCACCCCAGATGGTCGAGGGGTTTGGACTGAAGCTTTCTTT.